A single sample is the source of the 22 T cell receptor beta chains below, sequenced in a study of Ad26.COV2.S vaccination and SARS-CoV-2 variants. Treatment given: 15 to 20 received Ad26.COV2.S at low or high dose, single or two shots; roughly 5 received placebo; per-sample allocation not given. It was on day 63 after the first vaccine or placebo injection that samples were taken. Some clones are missing from TCRdb's copy, which holds only in-frame ones; the method was immunoSEQ multiplex PCR. This repertoire shows 450,000 to 550,000 clones, 80% to 90% found once; its top ten account for about 1.7%. The sample consisted of peripheral blood, taken in a trial of Ad26.COV2.S vaccine versus placebo. Source of these receptors: a person aged 18-65 years who received the Ad26.COV2.S COVID-19 vaccine or a placebo.

This rearrangement joins TRBV6-5 to TRBJ1-2; weak D call: TRBD1 (6 bases). The CDR3 runs 15 residues. Germline lookup yields CDR1 MNHEY and CDR2 SVGAGI. The ends were cut back, 6 bases at V and 4 bases at J, with 18 bases in the middle. The CDR3, as DNA: TGTGCCAGCAGAACAGGGACACTTAGCCCCTATGGCTACACCTTC. It is translated as CASRTGTLSPYGYTF.

This clone was detected once. This sequence joins TRBV7-9 and TRBJ2-7; 9 positions match TRBD1. Germline values: CDR1 SEHNR, CDR2 FQNEAQ (reference sequence). Germline trimming cut 5 bases from V and 6 bases from J; bases unmatched to any gene: 14. The CDR3 is 16 residues long. The CDR3 region has the DNA TGTGCCAGCAGCACACAACAGGGGGCAGGGTTAGGCGAGCAGTACTTC. Protein sequence: CASSTQQGAGLGEQYF.

V is TRBV28 and J is TRBJ2-7, with 8 bases lining up with TRBD1. The length of the CDR3 is 14 residues. V trimming: 8 bases; J trimming: 2 bases; junction bases outside the gene matches: 8. CDR1 is MDHEN and CDR2 is SYDVKM in the germline V gene. Written as DNA, the CDR3 is TGTGCCAGCCGGGCAACAGGGGGGCCCTACGAGCAGTACTTC. It is translated as CASRATGGPYEQYF.

The V gene is TRBV18, the J gene TRBJ2-1, with 7 positions matching TRBD1. Unmatched junction bases numbered 6, after V lost 6 bases and J lost 7 bases. The CDR3 covers 13 residues. Per the germline V gene, CDR1 is KGHSH and CDR2 is LQKENI. The CDR3 DNA follows: TGTGCCAGCTCCTCGACAGGGCAGAATGAGCAGTTCTTC. Protein: CASSSTGQNEQFF.

The rearrangement joins TRBV20-1 to TRBJ1-1; a weak D match, TRBD1 (5 bases). V lost 7 bases and J lost 2, with 8 bases in between. CDR1 and CDR2 from the germline V gene are DFQATT and SNEGSKA (reference sequence). The CDR3 is 11 amino acids. The CDR3 nucleotides read TGCAGTGTGGGGCTTAACACTGAAGCTTTCTTT. This codes for CSVGLNTEAFF.

V and J are TRBV6-5 and TRBJ1-5; 10 bases align to TRBD1. Per germline, CDR1 MNHEY and CDR2 SVGAGI. There are 15 residues in the CDR3. Trimming at V came to 6 bases and at J to 3 bases, leaving 5 bases not matched to a gene. CDR3 sequence reads: CASSPGTGDNQPQHF. The CDR3 nucleotides are TGTGCCAGCAGCCCCGGGACAGGGGACAATCAGCCCCAGCATTTT.

V gene TRBV24-1 combines with J gene TRBJ1-5; TRBD1 might be the D (6 bases). Deletions cut 6 bases from V and 7 bases from J, with 12 bases between. The germline V gene encodes CDR1 KGHDR and CDR2 SFDVKD. The CDR3 has 13 residues. CDR3 bases: TGTGCCACCAGTTACCAGGGGTTGCAGCCCCAGCATTTT. Translation gives CATSYQGLQPQHF.

This chain links TRBV6-5 with TRBJ2-5, with a tentative D call TRBD2 (6 bases). Looked up from germline, CDR1 is MNHEY and CDR2 is SVGAGI. The CDR3 length is 15 residues. The V and J ends lost 4 bases and 5 bases respectively, with 17 bases between them. The CDR3 loop is CASSSTPGRGETQYF. CDR3 coding DNA: TGTGCCAGCAGTTCGACTCCGGGCCGGGGGGAGACCCAGTACTTC.

The chain links TRBV28 to TRBJ2-7; 7 bases are shared with TRBD2. Germline CDR1 MDHEN, CDR2 SYDVKM. This CDR3 spans 15 amino acids. With 2 bases clipped from V and 2 bases from J, the junction kept 6 bases outside the gene matches. CDR3 coding DNA: TGTGCCAGCAGTTTAAGCTGGCGGGAGACCTACGAGCAGTACTTC. This encodes CASSLSWRETYEQYF. Complete variable domain (other parts from reference TRBV28 and TRBJ2-7): DVKVTQSSRYLVKRTGEKVFLECVQDMDHENMFWYRQDPGLGLRLIYFSYDVKMKEKGDIPEGYSVSREKKERFSLILESASTNQTSMYLCASSLSWRETYEQYFGPGTRLTVT.

V is TRBV7-3 and J is TRBJ2-2; D is perhaps TRBD1 (6 bases). The germline V gene encodes CDR1 SGHTA and CDR2 FQGTGA. Deletions cut 5 bases from V and 6 bases from J, with 16 bases between. The CDR3 spans 15 residues. CDR3: CASSPDRRNPGELFF. The CDR3, as DNA: TGTGCCAGCAGCCCAGACAGGAGGAATCCCGGGGAGCTGTTTTTT.

This clone was detected a few times. V gene TRBV6-5 combines with J gene TRBJ1-2; 7 nucleotides align to TRBD1. J gave up 6 bases and V 2 bases, and 6 bases lay outside the gene matches. The CDR3 spans 14 residues. Per the germline V gene, CDR1 is MNHEY and CDR2 is SVGAGI. The CDR3 coding sequence is TGTGCCAGCAGTTACACGAGGGACAGTCATGGCTACACCTTC. Protein product: CASSYTRDSHGYTF.

The genes are TRBV5-8 and TRBJ1-5; 7 bases fit TRBD1. J lost 6 bases, V lost 3 bases, and 9 bases had no gene match. Germline CDR1 and CDR2: SGHTS and YDEGEE. The CDR3 is made up of 15 amino acids. The CDR3 sequence: CASSSHDRVAQPQHF. CDR3 nucleotide sequence: TGTGCCAGCAGCTCCCACGACAGGGTAGCTCAGCCCCAGCATTTT.

The gene calls are TRBV5-5 and TRBJ2-5; no clear D. V lost 2 bases and J lost 0, with 14 bases in between. Germline lookup yields CDR1 SGHKS and CDR2 YYEKEE (reference sequence). The CDR3 runs to 16 residues. In DNA, the CDR3 is TGTGCCAGCAGCTTTGAGCCGCCGGGCTACCAAGAGACCCAGTACTTC. Translating gives CASSFEPPGYQETQYF.

V and J are TRBV9 and TRBJ1-2, with a tentative D call TRBD1 (5 bases). Trimming stripped 5 bases from V and 5 bases from J, with 7 bases between. This CDR3 has 11 residues. Germline assignment: CDR1 SGDLS and CDR2 YYNGEE. The CDR3 nucleotides read TGTGCCAGCAGGGGGACTTATGGCTACACCTTC. Translation gives CASRGTYGYTF.

This clone was observed a handful of times. This sequence joins TRBV29-1 and TRBJ2-3; TRBD2 matches at 8 bases. The CDR3 is 16 amino acids. The germline CDR1 and CDR2 sequences are SQVTM and ANQGSEA. J was trimmed by 2 bases and V by 3 bases; bases with no gene match: 10. In DNA, the CDR3 is TGCAGCGTTGACGGTGGAATAGCGGGACTCACAGATACGCAGTATTTT. Protein product: CSVDGGIAGLTDTQYF.

This sequence joins TRBV29-1 and TRBJ2-7; TRBD1 is a possible D gene (6 bases). V lost 3 bases, J lost 2 bases, and 17 bases lay in between. The CDR3 runs to 15 residues. Germline V gene sequence: CDR1 SQVTM, CDR2 ANQGSEA. The CDR3 reads CSVDTTGTSTYEQYF. The CDR3 nucleotides read TGCAGCGTTGACACTACCGGGACATCTACCTACGAGCAGTACTTC.

The DNA for the CDR3 is TGTGCCAGCAGTCCCCAGGGGGGAACGACCTACGAGCAGTACTTC. Protein product: CASSPQGGTTYEQYF. This sequence joins TRBV7-9 and TRBJ2-7; D is possibly TRBD1 (7 bases). CDR1 and CDR2 (germline): SEHNR, FQNEAQ (reference sequence). This CDR3 has 15 amino acids. Trimming left V 6 bases short and J 2 bases short, with 17 bases between.

The chain has TRBV6-5 and TRBJ2-7; possible D gene TRBD1, 6 bases. V was clipped by 7 bases and J by 1 base, with 14 bases between them. The length of the CDR3 is 14 residues. Germline values: CDR1 MNHEY, CDR2 SVGAGI. In DNA, the CDR3 is TGTGCCAGCACCCGCTCAGGGGATTCCTACGAGCAGTACTTC. Encoded protein: CASTRSGDSYEQYF.

This clone was found once. The chain links TRBV11-2 to TRBJ2-1; TRBD1 might be the D (5 bases). Trimming stripped 0 bases from V and 10 bases from J, with 10 bases between. The CDR3 extends over 13 amino acids. Per the germline V gene, CDR1 is SGHAT and CDR2 is FQNNGV. The CDR3 sequence is CASSLDRHREQFF. The CDR3 DNA sequence: TGTGCCAGCAGCTTAGATAGACACAGGGAGCAGTTCTTC. The complete variable domain, with remaining parts taken from reference TRBV11-2 and TRBJ2-1, reads EAGVAQSPRYKIIEKRQSVAFWCNPISGHATLYWYQQILGQGPKLLIQFQNNGVVDDSQLPKDRFSAERLKGVDSTLKIQPAKLEDSAVYLCASSLDRHREQFFGPGTRLTVL.

This chain joins TRBV5-1 and TRBJ2-5, with D possibly matching TRBD2 (6 bases). This CDR3 comprises 14 residues. CDR1 SGHRS and CDR2 YFSETQ come from the germline V gene. Trimming shortened V by 4 bases and J by 3 bases, and 13 bases separated the two germline ends. The CDR3 nucleotides are TGCGCCAGCAGCCCCGGGTGGAGGGAAGAGACCCAGTACTTC. It is translated as CASSPGWREETQYF.

The CDR3 here is CASSQSRDGYGEQYF. For the CDR3, the DNA is TGCGCCAGCAGTCAATCAAGGGACGGCTACGGAGAGCAGTACTTC. The chain is built from TRBV23-1 and TRBJ2-7; D might be TRBD1 or TRBD2, each matching 5 bases. TRBV23-1 is designated an ORF whose function remains uncertain. V shed 0 bases and J shed 7 bases, with 16 bases lying between them. The CDR3 is made up of 15 amino acids.

The V gene is TRBV5-1, the J gene TRBJ2-7, with 9 bases aligning to TRBD1. The V gene end was trimmed by 4 bases and the J gene end by 2 bases; junction bases not matched to a gene: 7. CDR3 length equals 15 residues. Germline lookup yields CDR1 SGHRS and CDR2 YFSETQ. This CDR3 reads CASSLGTGKTYEQYF. The CDR3 bases are TGCGCCAGCAGCCTGGGGACAGGGAAAACCTACGAGCAGTACTTC. The full variable domain, rest sourced from reference TRBV5-1 and TRBJ2-7, is KAGVTQTPRYLIKTRGQQVTLSCSPISGHRSVSWYQQTPGQGLQFLFEYFSETQRNKGNFPGRFSGRQFSNSRSEMNVSTLELGDSALYLCASSLGTGKTYEQYFGPGTRLTVT.